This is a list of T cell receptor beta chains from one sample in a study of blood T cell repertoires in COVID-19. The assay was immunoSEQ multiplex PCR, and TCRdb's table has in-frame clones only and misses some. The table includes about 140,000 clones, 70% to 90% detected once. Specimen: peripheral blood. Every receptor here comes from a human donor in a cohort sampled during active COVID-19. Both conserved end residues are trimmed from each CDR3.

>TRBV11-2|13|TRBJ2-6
ASSVRFSGANVLT
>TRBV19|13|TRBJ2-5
ASSLGLSRQETQY
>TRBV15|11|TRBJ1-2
ATSGDRAGGYT
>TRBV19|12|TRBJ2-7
ASSLQGRGYEQY
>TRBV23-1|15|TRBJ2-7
ASSHPGLAGGLYEQY
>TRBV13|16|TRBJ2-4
ASSLGLAGGLVKNIQY
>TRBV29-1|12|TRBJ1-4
SVLGQATNEKLF
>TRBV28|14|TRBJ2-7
ASSFYSDFYYSEQY
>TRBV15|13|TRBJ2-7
ATSATGVPSYEQY
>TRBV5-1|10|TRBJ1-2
ASSLHREGYT
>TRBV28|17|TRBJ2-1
ASIPPGLAGLSSYNEQF
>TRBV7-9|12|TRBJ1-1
ASSLDGRQPEAF
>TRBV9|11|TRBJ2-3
ASDSGITDTQY
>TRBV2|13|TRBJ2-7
ASSEDARSSYEQY
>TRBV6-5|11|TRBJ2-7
ASSFGSGGEQY
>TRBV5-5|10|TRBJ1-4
ASSLHGEKLF
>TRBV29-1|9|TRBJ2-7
SVAGSYEQY
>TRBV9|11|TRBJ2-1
ASSPGSYNEQF
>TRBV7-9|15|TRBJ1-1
ASSLVHKAAMNTEAF
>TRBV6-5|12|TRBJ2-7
ASKSGQGSYEQY
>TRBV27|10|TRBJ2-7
ASSLAGGEQY
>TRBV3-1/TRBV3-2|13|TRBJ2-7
ASSQNPDGRGEQY
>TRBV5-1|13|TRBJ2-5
ASSLVGTDQETQY
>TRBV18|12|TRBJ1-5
ASSSGGSNQPQH
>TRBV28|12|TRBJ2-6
ASSFYSGANVLT
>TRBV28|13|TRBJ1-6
ASSSTGLGNSPLH
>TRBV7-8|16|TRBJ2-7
ASSPNPWTSGSLNEQY
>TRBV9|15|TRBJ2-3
ASSPRTSGGHTDTQY
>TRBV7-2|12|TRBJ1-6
ASSQNSGSKALH
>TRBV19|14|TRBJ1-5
ASHPPGTRKNQPQH
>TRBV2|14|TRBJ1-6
ASRVDRGSYNSPLH
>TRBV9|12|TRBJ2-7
ASSDRAGAYEQY
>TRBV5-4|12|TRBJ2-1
ASSRTGTGGEQF
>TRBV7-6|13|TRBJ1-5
ASSRDRGRNQPQH
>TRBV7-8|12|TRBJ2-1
ASSPATGYNEQF
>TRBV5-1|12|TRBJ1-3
ASSLGSSGNTIY
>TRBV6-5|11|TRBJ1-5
ASSSPPRQPQH
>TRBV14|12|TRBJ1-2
ASSQDTRANGYT
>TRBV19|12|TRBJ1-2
ASSIRQGGLSYT
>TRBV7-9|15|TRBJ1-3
ASSLLGGPQSGNTIY
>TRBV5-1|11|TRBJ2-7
ASSGRGDGEQY
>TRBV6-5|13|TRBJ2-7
ASSYGQPISYEQY
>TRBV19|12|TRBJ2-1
ASIYTSGGGEQF
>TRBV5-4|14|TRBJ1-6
ASSLNRGQGNSPLH
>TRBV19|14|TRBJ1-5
ASSTLWTGFNQPQH
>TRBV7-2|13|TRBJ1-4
ASSLSGGGGEKLF
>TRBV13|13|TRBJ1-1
ASSQGFIMNTEAF